These T cell receptor beta chains were read from a single sample in a study of beta chain features in type 1 diabetes. Libraries were prepared by immunoSEQ multiplex PCR; TCRdb keeps only in-frame clonotypes and omits some of them. Here the sample spans 130,000 to 150,000 clones, under 60% being singletons. The sample consisted of Tregs from blood. The receptors come from a man aged 18 to 30 in good health. CDR3s include the opening cysteine and the closing phenylalanine or tryptophan. D genes are given only for firm matches. Expanded clones are given a class, and other clones once, few, many or no size at all.

size	D	V	J	DNA	CDR3
-	-	TRBV10-3	TRBJ1-2	TGTGCCATCAGTGAGGGACAGTCGGGCTACACCTTC	CAISEGQSGYTF
-	TRBD2	TRBV5-1	TRBJ2-1	TGCGCCAGCAGCTATGGGGAGGGTTCCTACAATGAGCAGTTCTTC	CASSYGEGSYNEQFF
once	-	TRBV11-2	TRBJ2-1	TGTGCCAGCAGCCAAAGCGCGAGGTCCTACAATGAGCAGTTCTTC	CASSQSARSYNEQFF
-	-	TRBV7-9	TRBJ1-4	TGTGCCAGCACCGGGCGGGGGAGCGAAAAACTGTTTTTT	CASTGRGSEKLFF
-	-	TRBV20-1	TRBJ1-2	TGCAGTGCCGAGAGGGTCGGCTACACCTTC	CSAERVGYTF
few	TRBD1	TRBV6-6	TRBJ2-1	TGTGCCAGCACTGAACAGGGGGCGAAGTATGAGCAGTTCTTC	CASTEQGAKYEQFF
few	-	TRBV28	TRBJ1-2	TGTGCCAGCAGTGTCATACGAGGGGGCTACACCTTC	CASSVIRGGYTF
-	-	TRBV5-1	TRBJ2-5	TGCGCCAGCAGCTCGGGGCGCAGGGGAGAGACCCAGTACTTC	CASSSGRRGETQYF
-	TRBD1	TRBV5-6	TRBJ1-4	TGTGCCAGCAGCTTAACCGGGACAGGGGGTGAAAAACTGTTTTTT	CASSLTGTGGEKLFF
-	TRBD2	TRBV4-2	TRBJ2-3	TGTGCCAGCAGCCGAGATCTAGCGGGCTTGTCCACAGATACGCAGTATTTT	CASSRDLAGLSTDTQYF
few	TRBD1	TRBV28	TRBJ1-2	TGTGCCAGCAGAGGCTTCAACAGGGGGAAGAACTATGGCTACACCTTC	CASRGFNRGKNYGYTF
few	-	TRBV5-5	TRBJ2-2	TGTGCCAGCAGCTTGGTTGGCACCCCGAACACCGGGGAGCTGTTTTTT	CASSLVGTPNTGELFF
-	TRBD1	TRBV18	TRBJ2-7	TGTGCCAGCTCACTACAGACAGGGGGCGCGGAGGAGCAGTACTTC	CASSLQTGGAEEQYF
-	TRBD2	TRBV9	TRBJ2-7	TGTGCCAGCAGCGTCGGGGGGGCCAATTACGAGCAGTACTTC	CASSVGGANYEQYF
-	TRBD1	TRBV15	TRBJ1-2	TGTGCCACCAGCAGAGAAGTGGGACAGGGTTCTTTTAACTATGGCTACACCTTC	CATSREVGQGSFNYGYTF
-	TRBD2	TRBV5-4	TRBJ2-3	TGTGCCAGCAGAGGAGCGGGGTTGGGTACGCAGTATTTT	CASRGAGLGTQYF
few	-	TRBV5-1	TRBJ2-7	TGCGCCAGCAGCTTGGCCTCAGGGGCCGCCTACGAGCAGTACTTC	CASSLASGAAYEQYF
once	-	TRBV7-9	TRBJ2-3	TGTGCCAGCAGTTCTTCCGGGACAGATACGCAGTATTTT	CASSSSGTDTQYF
-	TRBD2	TRBV5-6	TRBJ2-7	TGTGCCAGCAGCAGACTAGCGGGAGTTTACGAGCAGTACTTC	CASSRLAGVYEQYF
few	TRBD2	TRBV29-1	TRBJ2-1	TGCAGCGTCCCGACTAGCGGGAGGGCCTTACGGGACGAGCAGTTCTTC	CSVPTSGRALRDEQFF
few	-	TRBV30	TRBJ2-4	TGTGCCTGGAGTTATCTGGGCATGGACATTCAGTACTTC	CAWSYLGMDIQYF
-	TRBD2	TRBV27	TRBJ2-1	TGTGCCAGCAGTATCGGGACTAGCGGGAAATACAATGAGCAGTTCTTC	CASSIGTSGKYNEQFF
-	TRBD1	TRBV6-5	TRBJ2-7	TGTGCCAGCAGTTACGGGGACAGGGGTGAGCAGTACTTC	CASSYGDRGEQYF
-	TRBD2	TRBV2	TRBJ2-5	TGTGCCTCCGGGGGGGCCCAGTACTTC	CASGGAQYF
-	TRBD1	TRBV18	TRBJ1-2	TGTGCCAGCTCACCCCGGGACAGGGGGCGCGGATACTATGGCTACACCTTC	CASSPRDRGRGYYGYTF
-	-	TRBV4-3	TRBJ2-1	TGCGCCAGCAGCCAGGGGGGTTCCTACAATGAGCAGTTCTTC	CASSQGGSYNEQFF
-	TRBD1	TRBV28	TRBJ1-2	TGTGCCAGCAGCACTTTCTCCGGGACAGGAACGGCCTATGGCTACACCTTC	CASSTFSGTGTAYGYTF
-	-	TRBV27	TRBJ1-1	TGTGCCAGCAGTCCAGGGATTAGGGGTGGTGAAGCTTTCTTT	CASSPGIRGGEAFF
-	TRBD1	TRBV28	TRBJ1-1	TGTGCCAGCAGGGGACAGGGTCGCACTGAAGCTTTCTTT	CASRGQGRTEAFF
few	TRBD1	TRBV7-2	TRBJ2-5	TGTGCCAGCAGCTTGAACGGACAGGGAGAGACCCAGTACTTC	CASSLNGQGETQYF
-	TRBD1	TRBV14	TRBJ2-7	TGTGCCAGCCCCGCCCGGGACAGGAGCTCCTACGAGCAGTACTTC	CASPARDRSSYEQYF
few	-	TRBV25-1	TRBJ2-7	TGTGCCAGCAGTGCAGGGAACGAGCAGTACTTC	CASSAGNEQYF
few	TRBD2	TRBV28	TRBJ2-4	TGTGCCAGCAGTACCTGGACTAGCGGGAGTGCAAACATTCAGTACTTC	CASSTWTSGSANIQYF
-	TRBD2	TRBV10-3	TRBJ2-3	TGTGCCATCCAGAGAGCGGGAGGGGGAGCTACGCAGTATTTT	CAIQRAGGGATQYF
-	-	TRBV30	TRBJ2-3	TGTGCCTGGACCCGCCTGGGGCGCAACACAGATACGCAGTATTTT	CAWTRLGRNTDTQYF
few	-	TRBV18	TRBJ1-5	TGTGCCAGCTCACCACCGAGTCAGGGACACCTTAATCAGCCCCAGCATTTT	CASSPPSQGHLNQPQHF
few	TRBD2	TRBV6-6	TRBJ2-7	TGTGCCAGCAGACGAACGACTAGCGGGAGTATCTACGAGCAGTACTTC	CASRRTTSGSIYEQYF
few	-	TRBV7-9	TRBJ2-6	TGTGCCAGCAGCTTAAGGGTAGGGGTCCCTGGGGCCAACGTCCTGACTTTC	CASSLRVGVPGANVLTF
few	-	TRBV6-6	TRBJ1-5	TGTGCCAGCAGTTACAGGGGGAGCAATCAGCCCCAGCATTTT	CASSYRGSNQPQHF
few	-	TRBV5-4	TRBJ2-5	TGTGCCAGCAGCTTACCGAACATCGGGGAGACCCAGTACTTC	CASSLPNIGETQYF